This T cell receptor (beta chain) was sequenced for a study of Graves' ophthalmopathy and Graves' hyperthyroidism (dated by TCRdb to the late 2010s). The study in broad terms: Peripheral blood samples were taken at the time of initial diagnosis, before any treatment was given. To tell Graves' ophthalmopathy apart from Graves' hyperthyroidism, and to predict which patients would progress to ophthalmopathy, the study relied on TCR beta repertoire signatures. In total, under 150 blood samples were TCR-sequenced: fewer than 50 ophthalmopathy, roughly 77 hyperthyroidism and some 17 hyperthyroidism-to-ophthalmopathy patients. To explore V-J signatures that separate ophthalmopathy from hyperthyroidism, a discovery set of about 98 patients was enrolled, consisting of about 45 with ophthalmopathy and some 56 with stable hyperthyroidism. The independent validation cohort included 18 hyperthyroidism patients plus 17 patients who later progressed from hyperthyroidism to ophthalmopathy. In roughly 6 hyperthyroidism patients, T-cell repertoires of thyroid tissue and blood were compared. After sampling, hyperthyroidism patients received methimazole starting at 30 mg daily, and ophthalmopathy patients received high-dose intravenous methylprednisolone. The 100 discovery patients were divided at random into training and test sets in a 7:3 ratio.

Overall study outcomes, separate from this receptor: Among expanded thyroid clonotypes with frequency above 0.001, most also showed up in blood, which suggests that blood repertoires may reflect the thyroid immune response. Sample size was not predetermined statistically, and investigators were not blinded to group allocation. Ophthalmopathy was separated from stable hyperthyroidism by the 13-signature model with more than 85% sensitivity and approximately 84% specificity in cross-validation and with 80%/75% in the test set. In validation, the model predicted ophthalmopathy progression with over 60% sensitivity and approximately 78% specificity; approximately 12 predicted patients were CT-confirmed with GO in a median of 6.5 months.

The table lists this clonotype with a few counts. Its antigen remains undetermined. Base-call qualities are not available, and no considerably larger clone is one nucleotide away. A patient counted as having stable hyperthyroidism if there was no progression to ophthalmopathy within 18 months of follow-up. Patients with hyperthyroidism were aged 18 to 65 years, had been newly diagnosed, and had a disease duration of less than 2 months. Anyone with other autoimmune diseases, uncontrolled infections, pregnancy or lactation was excluded from the study. Diagnosis relied on clinical symptoms, serum thyroxine, TRAb, thyroid ultrasound and orbital computed tomography. Using Ficoll-Paque density gradient centrifugation, PBMCs were isolated from 8.5 to 10 ml of fresh peripheral blood. Total RNA was extracted with Trizol reagent and quality-checked on an Agilent 2100 Bioanalyzer. For repertoire sequencing, the TCR beta CDR3 regions were amplified from RNA transcripts. The first round was an RT-PCR using HTBI primers with the Qiagen OneStep RT-PCR kit, and this first round was followed by a second-round multiplex PCR, then size selection and purification. Libraries were sequenced paired-end with 100 bp reads on an Illumina HiSeq2000. The source study handled its data this way. SOAPnuke was used to process the reads, removing any read that contained adapters or uncalled bases, had a mean Phred below 15, or lacked an exact match to the constant primer or identifier. COPE v1.2.5 was used to merge high-quality paired reads. Unique nucleotide sequences were defined as clonotypes and aligned to IMGT TRB V, D and J references using MiTCR v1.1. Analysis was restricted to V-J combinations with a frequency above 0.0001, which covered about 99% of repertoires. For each V-J combination, a TCR clonal expansion and chaos score was defined as the ratio of F50 clonal expansion to chaos observed in the TCRdist matrix. Welch's t-statistics and random forest were used to narrow the features down to 10 to 15 V-J combinations, which were then fed into a naive Bayes classifier. Thyroid-blood repertoire similarity was quantified with the Morisita-Horn index. TCRdb ran its own pipeline on the public reads, namely fastp trimming at Q25 and MiXCR clone calling, and kept in-frame beta chains. Rows matching on CDR3 protein sequence are summarized as one entry with the most common DNA and genes. TCRdb assigned the V and J calls; the authors' analysis was not used. A total of about 380,000 distinct CDR3 sequences appear in this sample, over 15% of them only once. The ten largest clonotypes hold about 7.3% of the sample.

The sequence came from a young woman with stable Graves' hyperthyroidism. Donor details come from another sample of the same person, matched by shared clones. Sequenced sample: peripheral blood.

The nucleotide sequence reads as follows: TGCAGCGTTAGCGTCCGAGACAGGGAGCCGAACACCGGGGAGCTGTTTTTT. Its protein is CSVSVRDREPNTGELFF. The chain is encoded by TRBV29-1 joined to TRBJ2-2; a stretch of 7 junction bases matches TRBD1. The germline V end is reduced by 5 bases and the J end by 0 bases; junction bases left unmatched: 12. There are 17 amino acids in the CDR3, from cysteine to phenylalanine inclusive. Of all the DNA, just the CDR3 is kept, 51 bases in frame from base 1. The germline V gene sets CDR1 to SQVTM and CDR2 to ANQGSEA.